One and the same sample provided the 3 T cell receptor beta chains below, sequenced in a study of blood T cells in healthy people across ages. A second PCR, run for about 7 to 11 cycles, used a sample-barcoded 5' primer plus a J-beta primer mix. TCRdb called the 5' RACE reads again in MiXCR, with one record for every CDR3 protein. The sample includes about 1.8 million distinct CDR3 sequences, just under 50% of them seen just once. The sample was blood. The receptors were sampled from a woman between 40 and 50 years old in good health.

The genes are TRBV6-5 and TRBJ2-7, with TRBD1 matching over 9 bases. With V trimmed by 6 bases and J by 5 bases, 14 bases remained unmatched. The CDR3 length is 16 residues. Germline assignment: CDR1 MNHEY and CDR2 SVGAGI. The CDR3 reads CASSLWTETGGDEQYF. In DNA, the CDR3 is TGTGCCAGCAGCCTCTGGACCGAGACAGGGGGAGACGAGCAGTACTTC.

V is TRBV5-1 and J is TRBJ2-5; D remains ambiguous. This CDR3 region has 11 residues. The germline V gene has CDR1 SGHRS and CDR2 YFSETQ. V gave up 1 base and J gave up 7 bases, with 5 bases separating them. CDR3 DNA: TGCGCCAGCAGCTTGCTCGCGACCCAGTACTTC. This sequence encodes CASSLLATQYF.

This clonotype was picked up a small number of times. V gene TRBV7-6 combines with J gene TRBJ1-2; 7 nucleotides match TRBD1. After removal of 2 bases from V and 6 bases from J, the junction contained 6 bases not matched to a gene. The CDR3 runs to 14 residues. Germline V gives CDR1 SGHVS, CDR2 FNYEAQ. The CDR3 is CASSLNEGADGYTF. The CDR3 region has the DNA TGTGCCAGCAGCTTAAATGAGGGGGCGGATGGCTACACCTTC.